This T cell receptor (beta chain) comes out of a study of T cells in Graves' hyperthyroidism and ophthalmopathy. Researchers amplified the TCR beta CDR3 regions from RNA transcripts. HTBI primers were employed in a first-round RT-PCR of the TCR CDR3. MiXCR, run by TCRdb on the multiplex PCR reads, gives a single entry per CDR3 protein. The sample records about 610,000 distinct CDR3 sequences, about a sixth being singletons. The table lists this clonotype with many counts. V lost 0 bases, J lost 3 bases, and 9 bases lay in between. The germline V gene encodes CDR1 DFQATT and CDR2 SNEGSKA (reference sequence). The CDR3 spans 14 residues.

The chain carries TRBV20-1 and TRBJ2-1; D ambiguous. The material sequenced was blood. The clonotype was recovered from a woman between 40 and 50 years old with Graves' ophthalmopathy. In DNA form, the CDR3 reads TGCAGTGCTAGAGAGGGAAGTCTCTACAATGAGCAGTTCTTC. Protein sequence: CSAREGSLYNEQFF.